The 21 T cell receptor beta chains given below trace back to one sample, sequenced in a study of cytomegalovirus exposure and HLA in healthy donors. Method: immunoSEQ multiplex PCR; TCRdb's copy keeps in-frame clones and lacks some. The sample lists some 98,000 clones, 70% to 90% occurring once. The sample taken for sequencing was PBMCs. These receptors were collected from a woman aged 25 to 45 in good health and CMV-seronegative.

This chain uses TRBV15 with TRBJ2-7, with D hard to call. CDR3 size: 16 residues. V gave up 1 base and J gave up 6 bases, with 19 bases separating them. Looked up from germline, CDR1 is LNHNV and CDR2 is YYDKDF (reference sequence). CDR3 bases: TGTGCCACCAGCAGAGTGCCGACAAATAGATATGCCGAGCAGTACTTC. It is translated as CATSRVPTNRYAEQYF.

The chain joins TRBV20-1 to TRBJ1-1; TRBD1 matches at 8 bases. This CDR3 has 11 amino acids. V lost 5 bases to trimming and J lost 11 bases; unmatched junction nucleotides: 7. CDR1 DFQATT and CDR2 SNEGSKA come from the germline V gene (reference sequence). The CDR3 nucleotides read TGCAGTGCTTCCGGGACAGGCGGGGCTTTCTTT. Translating it yields CSASGTGGAFF.

The chain employs TRBV28 and TRBJ2-6, with D possibly matching TRBD2 (5 bases). With 2 bases removed from V and 4 bases from J, the gap between germline ends came to 21 bases. Germline loops: CDR1 MDHEN, CDR2 SYDVKM. The CDR3 is 19 residues long. CDR3 DNA: TGTGCCAGCAGTTTAGTTAAGGCGGCGGGTCTGTCAGGGGCCAACGTCCTGACTTTC. Residues: CASSLVKAAGLSGANVLTF.

V is TRBV19 and J is TRBJ1-1, with D perhaps TRBD1 (6 bases). Germline values: CDR1 LNHDA, CDR2 SQIVND (reference sequence). The CDR3 totals 15 residues. With 5 bases removed from V and 4 bases from J, the gap between germline ends came to 17 bases. CDR3 loop: CASSLDSLAGTEAFF. The CDR3 DNA reads as TGTGCCAGTAGTTTGGACAGCTTGGCGGGCACTGAAGCTTTCTTT. Complete variable domain (other parts from reference TRBV19 and TRBJ1-1): DGGITQSPKYLFRKEGQNVTLSCEQNLNHDAMYWYRQDPGQGLRLIYYSQIVNDFQKGDIAEGYSVSREKKESFPLTVTSAQKNPTAFYLCASSLDSLAGTEAFFGQGTRLTVV.

The chain combines TRBV5-4 with TRBJ2-4; perhaps TRBD2 as D (6 bases). Trimming pared 0 bases from V and 4 bases from J, leaving 11 bases between. Germline-derived CDR1 and CDR2 are SGHNT and YYREEE (reference sequence). This CDR3 is built from 15 residues. The CDR3 reads CASSLGGEPKNIQYF. CDR3 coding DNA: TGTGCCAGCAGCTTGGGGGGGGAACCAAAAAACATTCAGTACTTC.

The chain links TRBV7-8 to TRBJ1-2; TRBD1 might be the D (5 bases). V lost 4 bases and J lost 4, with 19 bases in between. This CDR3 contains 16 residues. Germline lookup yields CDR1 SGHVS and CDR2 FQNEAQ. The CDR3, as DNA: TGTGCCAGCAGCTCTATAGAAAGCTGGGGCAGCTATGGCTACACCTTC. Its translation is CASSSIESWGSYGYTF. Using reference TRBV7-8 and TRBJ1-2 for the parts outside the CDR3, the full variable domain is GAGVSQSPRYKVAKRGQDVALRCDPISGHVSLFWYQQALGQGPEFLTYFQNEAQLDKSGLPSDRFFAERPEGSVSTLKIQRTQQEDSAVYLCASSSIESWGSYGYTFGSGTRLTVV.

This chain links TRBV19 with TRBJ2-3; the match to TRBD1 covers 9 bases. V dropped 6 bases and J dropped 5; count of bases not matched to a gene: 6. This CDR3 is 14 amino acids long. The germline gives CDR1 LNHDA, CDR2 SQIVND (reference sequence). The CDR3 reads CASRSRDREDTQYF. The CDR3 nucleotides are TGTGCCAGTAGGTCCCGGGACAGGGAAGATACGCAGTATTTT.

This clone was detected once. The V gene is TRBV6-5, the J gene TRBJ2-7; 9 nucleotides align to TRBD1. The CDR3 is 13 amino acids. J was trimmed by 7 bases and V by 4 bases; bases with no gene match: 5. Germline V CDR1 and CDR2: MNHEY, SVGAGI. DNA for the CDR3: TGTGCCAGCAGTTCCGGGACAGGGATGGAGCAGTACTTC. Amino acid sequence: CASSSGTGMEQYF.

The rearrangement links TRBV6-5 to TRBJ1-2; D remains unclear. Germline V gives CDR1 MNHEY, CDR2 SVGAGI. This CDR3 spans 14 amino acids. Trimming took off 0 bases at V and 4 bases at J, with 9 bases between the two ends. The CDR3 sequence: CASSYSPDIYGYTF. The CDR3 region has the DNA TGTGCCAGCAGTTACTCTCCTGACATCTATGGCTACACCTTC.

This clone is a singleton in its sample. The chain combines TRBV5-1 with TRBJ1-1; D is unclear. Per the germline V gene, CDR1 is SGHRS and CDR2 is YFSETQ. CDR3 length: 13 residues. Trimming cost V 5 bases and J 1 base, with 9 bases left between them. CDR3: CASSLGENTEAFF. The CDR3 nucleotides are TGCGCCAGCAGTCTCGGGGAGAACACTGAAGCTTTCTTT.

The rearrangement links TRBV5-8 to TRBJ2-7; unclear D gene. The CDR3 sequence is 11 residues long. Trimming pared 4 bases from V and 2 bases from J, leaving 4 bases between. Germline loops: CDR1 SGHTS, CDR2 YDEGEE. CDR3 DNA sequence: TGTGCCAGCAGCCAAACCTACGAGCAGTACTTC. Its translation is CASSQTYEQYF.

The genes are TRBV5-1 and TRBJ2-7; 7 bases agree with TRBD2. The CDR3 consists of 15 residues. V gave up 1 base and J gave up 3 bases; unmatched junction bases: 7. CDR1 and CDR2 from the germline V gene are SGHRS and YFSETQ. Here the CDR3 reads CASSLIGLADYEQYF. Here the CDR3 DNA reads TGCGCCAGCAGCTTGATCGGGCTAGCGGACTACGAGCAGTACTTC.

V usage is TRBV11-2 and J usage is TRBJ2-1; TRBD1 might be the D (6 bases). The V end lost 5 bases, the J end lost 7 bases, and 9 bases lay between the germline ends. This CDR3 has 12 residues. The germline gives CDR1 SGHAT, CDR2 FQNNGV. CDR3 bases: TGTGCCAGCAGCACACAGGGAAATGAGCAGTTCTTC. It is translated as CASSTQGNEQFF.

The chain recombines TRBV4-1 with TRBJ1-5; D is unclear. Trimming stripped 1 base from V and 0 bases from J, with 10 bases between. The CDR3 runs to 16 residues. CDR1 and CDR2 from the germline V gene are MGHRA and YSYEKL. The CDR3 DNA follows: TGCGCCAGCAGCCAAGGCCCGGGGATTAGCAATCAGCCCCAGCATTTT. This gives the protein CASSQGPGISNQPQHF.

The chain uses TRBV7-3 and TRBJ2-7, with TRBD2 identical over 14 bases. Per germline, CDR1 SGHTA and CDR2 FQGTGA. The length of the CDR3 is 14 residues. The V and J ends lost 5 bases and 6 bases, in that order; junction bases with no gene match: 3. CDR3 residues: CASSTGLAGGEQYF. CDR3 bases: TGTGCCAGCAGCACAGGACTAGCGGGAGGCGAGCAGTACTTC.

This clone was detected a few times. J is TRBJ1-6 and V is TRBV6-5; 9 bases fit TRBD1. CDR3 size: 15 residues. Germline V gene lookup returns CDR1 MNHEY and CDR2 SVGAGI. The J segment lost 6 bases and the V segment lost 9 bases, leaving 9 bases of the junction unmatched. CDR3 residues: CASTRTGDVNSPLHF. The CDR3 DNA follows: TGTGCCAGTACCCGGACAGGGGATGTTAATTCACCCCTCCACTTT.

The V call is TRBV29-1, the J call TRBJ2-1; 8 nucleotides line up with TRBD2. Losses at the gene ends were 6 bases for V and 5 bases for J; bases not matched to a gene: 9. The CDR3 spans 14 residues. In germline, CDR1 is SQVTM, CDR2 ANQGSEA. The CDR3 sequence: CSVGSGRRNNEQFF. The CDR3 DNA sequence: TGCAGCGTCGGGAGCGGGAGAAGGAACAATGAGCAGTTCTTC.

V usage is TRBV7-3 and J usage is TRBJ2-2, with unresolved D. This CDR3 has 13 amino acids. The V and J ends lost 6 bases and 6 bases respectively, with 11 bases between them. Germline assignment: CDR1 SGHTA and CDR2 FQGTGA. In nucleotides, the CDR3 is TGTGCCAGCAGTTTACAGATTTCCGGGGAGCTGTTTTTT. It specifies CASSLQISGELFF.

This chain connects TRBV4-1 to TRBJ1-1; no definite D call. V was shortened by 0 bases and J by 1 base, with 9 bases between the two germline ends. CDR1 MGHRA and CDR2 YSYEKL come from the germline V gene. CDR3 length: 15 residues. CDR3 loop: CASSQDIPGNTEAFF. CDR3 DNA sequence: TGCGCCAGCAGCCAAGATATACCGGGGAACACTGAAGCTTTCTTT.

The rearrangement joins TRBV7-3 to TRBJ2-1; 9 bases are a match to TRBD1. The ends lost 6 bases at V and 9 bases at J; junction bases unmatched: 12. CDR3 length: 15 residues. Germline V CDR1 and CDR2: SGHTA, FQGTGA. CDR3 sequence reads: CASSLSGTGSIEQFF. The CDR3 bases are TGTGCCAGCAGTCTTTCCGGGACAGGGTCCATTGAGCAGTTCTTC.

The V gene is TRBV5-5, the J gene TRBJ1-2, with 7 bases aligning to TRBD1. The CDR3 sequence is 14 residues long. V lost 3 bases, J lost 3 bases, and 5 bases stayed unmatched. Germline values: CDR1 SGHKS, CDR2 YYEKEE (reference sequence). CDR3 sequence reads: CASSSGTVDYGYTF. The CDR3 DNA reads as TGTGCCAGCAGCTCTGGGACAGTCGACTATGGCTACACCTTC.